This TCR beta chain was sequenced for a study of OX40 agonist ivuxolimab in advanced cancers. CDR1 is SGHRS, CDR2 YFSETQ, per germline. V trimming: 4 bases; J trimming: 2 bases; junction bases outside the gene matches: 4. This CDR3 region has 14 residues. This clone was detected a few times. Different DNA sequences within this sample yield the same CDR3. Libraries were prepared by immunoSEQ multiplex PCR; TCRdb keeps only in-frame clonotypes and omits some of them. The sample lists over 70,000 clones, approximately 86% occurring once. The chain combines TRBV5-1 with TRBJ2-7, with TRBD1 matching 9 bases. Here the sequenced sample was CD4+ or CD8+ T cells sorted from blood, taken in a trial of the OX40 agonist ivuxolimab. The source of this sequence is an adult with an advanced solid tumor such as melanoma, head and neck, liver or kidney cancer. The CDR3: CASSAGQGAYEQYF. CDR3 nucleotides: TGCGCCAGCAGCGCGGGACAGGGAGCCTACGAGCAGTACTTC.